A single sample gave rise to the 24 T cell receptor beta chains below, sequenced in a study of T cells after posttransplantation cyclophosphamide. The naive gate required viable CD3+CD4+ or CD3+CD8+ cells with CCR7+CD45RA+CD45RO-CD95-CD27+CD28+ phenotype. Produced via immunoSEQ multiplex PCR; TCRdb's table is partial and in-frame only. Here the sample spans under 20,000 clones, around 94% being singletons. The sequenced material came from naive CD4+ T cells sorted from blood. The receptor set was obtained from a woman aged 50 to 65 in good health and a related stem cell transplant donor.

As concerns this clone: The junction departs from germline at one end; a sequencing error may be responsible. This rearrangement joins TRBV6-5 to TRBJ1-1, with D unresolved. This CDR3 has 13 residues. Looked up from germline, CDR1 is MNHEY and CDR2 is SVGAGI. CDR3 region: CATSEGRNTEAFF. Written as DNA, the CDR3 is TGTGCCACCAGTGAGGGTCGGAACACTGAAGCTTTCTTT.

The genes are TRBV10-3 and TRBJ1-1, with a tentative D call TRBD1 (5 bases). V shed 9 bases and J shed 8 bases, with 19 bases lying between them. Germline CDR1 reads ENHRY; CDR2 reads SYGVKD. CDR3 length: 13 residues. The CDR3: CAIALVGPAEAFF. CDR3 DNA: TGTGCCATAGCCTTAGTGGGGCCCGCCGAAGCTTTCTTT.

This rearrangement joins TRBV15 to TRBJ2-7, with 7 nucleotides matching TRBD2. J was trimmed by 5 bases and V by 6 bases; bases with no gene match: 10. Germline values: CDR1 LNHNV, CDR2 YYDKDF (reference sequence). CDR3 length equals 14 residues. CDR3: CATSPGGDLNEQYF. CDR3 coding DNA: TGTGCCACCAGTCCTGGGGGGGATTTGAACGAGCAGTACTTC.

V is TRBV6-5 and J is TRBJ2-7; 13 bases fit TRBD2. Germline CDR1 reads MNHEY; CDR2 reads SVGAGI. CDR3 size: 14 residues. The ends lost 4 bases at V and 7 bases at J; junction bases unmatched: 4. The CDR3 DNA reads TGTGCCAGCAGTTGGACTAGCGGGAGAGGGGAGCAGTACTTC. Its protein product is CASSWTSGRGEQYF.

CDR3 region: CASSGLPLDRFGNTIYF. CDR3 nucleotides: TGCGCCAGCAGTGGTCTCCCACTCGACAGGTTTGGAAACACCATATATTTT. The J gene is TRBJ1-3, the V gene TRBV10-2; D perhaps matches TRBD1 (6 bases). V was shortened by 4 bases and J by 3 bases, with 19 bases between the two germline ends. Germline assignment: CDR1 WSHSY and CDR2 SAAADI. This CDR3 has 17 residues.

The chain employs TRBV19 and TRBJ2-5; 7 bases are a match to TRBD2. There are 13 residues in the CDR3. Germline V gene lookup returns CDR1 LNHDA and CDR2 SQIVND (reference sequence). V was pared by 2 bases and J by 5 bases, with 2 bases of the junction left unmatched. CDR3 DNA: TGTGCCAGTAGTATAATGCGGGGGGAGACCCAGTACTTC. This encodes CASSIMRGETQYF.

This chain connects TRBV7-2 to TRBJ1-1; unclear D gene. The CDR3 is 12 residues long. Germline lookup yields CDR1 SGHTA and CDR2 FQGNSA. V lost 1 base and J lost 2, with 2 bases in between. The CDR3 bases are TGTGCCAGCAGCTTAGTAAACACTGAAGCTTTCTTT. It specifies CASSLVNTEAFF.

This chain uses TRBV6-6 with TRBJ1-2; maybe TRBD1 (5 bases). CDR3 length equals 14 residues. Deletions cut 6 bases from V and 5 bases from J, with 16 bases between. Germline assignment: CDR1 MNHNY and CDR2 SVGAGI (reference sequence). This CDR3 reads CASSLGLIGYGYTF. In DNA, the CDR3 is TGTGCCAGCAGCCTGGGGCTGATAGGTTATGGCTACACCTTC.

The V and J genes are TRBV7-3 and TRBJ2-5, with a weak D call TRBD1 (5 bases). With 5 bases removed from V and 0 bases from J, the gap between germline ends came to 7 bases. The CDR3 contains 13 residues. Germline values: CDR1 SGHTA, CDR2 FQGTGA. CDR3 bases: TGTGCCAGCAGCCGGACATACCAAGAGACCCAGTACTTC. This codes for CASSRTYQETQYF. Supplemented by reference TRBV7-3 and TRBJ2-5, the full variable domain reads GAGVSQTPSNKVTEKGKYVELRCDPISGHTALYWYRQSLGQGPEFLIYFQGTGAADDSGLPNDRFFAVRPEGSVSTLKIQRTERGDSAVYLCASSRTYQETQYFGPGTRLLVL.

The chain recombines TRBV6-6 with TRBJ2-1, with 14 bases fitting TRBD2. Trimming cost V 5 bases and J 9 bases; bases outside gene matches: 3. Looked up from germline, CDR1 is MNHNY and CDR2 is SVGAGI (reference sequence). The CDR3 has 14 amino acids. CDR3 sequence (DNA): TGTGCCAGCAGTGCTGGACTAGCGGGAGGTGAGCAGTTCTTC. It encodes CASSAGLAGGEQFF.

The rearrangement links TRBV27 to TRBJ1-2; maybe TRBD1 (6 bases). Germline CDR1 is MNHEY and CDR2 is SMNVEV (reference sequence). The CDR3 is 13 residues long. The ends were cut back, 6 bases at V and 3 bases at J, with 11 bases in the middle. The CDR3 DNA reads TGTGCCAGCAGCCCCAGGGGTTACTATGGCTACACCTTC. It codes for CASSPRGYYGYTF.

V and J are TRBV7-6 and TRBJ2-3; maybe TRBD2 (5 bases). The CDR3 covers 12 residues. The V end lost 6 bases, the J end lost 8 bases, and 12 bases lay between the germline ends. Looked up from germline, CDR1 is SGHVS and CDR2 is FNYEAQ. The CDR3 sequence: CASRAEGRTQYF. The CDR3 region has the DNA TGTGCCAGCAGGGCCGAGGGCCGTACGCAGTATTTT.

The chain recombines TRBV18 with TRBJ2-2, with TRBD1 matching 9 bases. There are 15 residues in the CDR3. Germline-derived CDR1 and CDR2 are KGHSH and LQKENI. V trimming: 2 bases; J trimming: 5 bases; junction bases outside the gene matches: 3. The DNA of the CDR3 is TGTGCCAGCTCACCAGTGACAGGGGGTACCGGGGAGCTGTTTTTT. Translated: CASSPVTGGTGELFF.

This clone was counted a few times. Different DNA sequences within this sample yield the same CDR3. The V call is TRBV5-1, the J call TRBJ2-7; D is possibly TRBD2 (7 bases). CDR3 length: 16 residues. Germline CDR1 and CDR2: SGHRS and YFSETQ. V shed 4 bases and J shed 7 bases, with 24 bases lying between them. The CDR3 spells CASSPGEGTSMGEQYF. In DNA, the CDR3 is TGCGCCAGCAGCCCAGGGGAGGGGACCTCGATGGGGGAGCAGTACTTC.

About this clone itself: The sample has other DNA sequences that encode this CDR3 too. The chain uses TRBV5-1 and TRBJ1-2; TRBD1 aligns across 7 bases. The CDR3 spans 15 residues. V trimming: 0 bases; J trimming: 8 bases; junction bases outside the gene matches: 10. Germline CDR1 and CDR2: SGHRS and YFSETQ. The DNA of the CDR3 is TGCGCCAGCAGCTTGGCCAGACAGGGAAGTGAAGGCTACACCTTC. Translation gives CASSLARQGSEGYTF.

The rearrangement links TRBV18 to TRBJ1-4; maybe TRBD1 (6 bases). V was cut by 2 bases and J by 6 bases, with 19 bases left in between. Per germline, CDR1 KGHSH and CDR2 LQKENI. This CDR3 is built from 17 residues. The CDR3 nucleotides read TGTGCCAGCTCACCAACCCTCTCGGCGGGGGGCGATGAAAAACTGTTTTTT. It encodes CASSPTLSAGGDEKLFF.

This clone showed up just a few times. The J gene is TRBJ2-5, the V gene TRBV5-4; TRBD1 might be the D (6 bases). V dropped 4 bases and J dropped 2 bases, with 15 bases sitting between them. The CDR3 loop spans 15 amino acids. Germline V gene lookup returns CDR1 SGHNT and CDR2 YYREEE (reference sequence). The DNA of the CDR3 is TGTGCCAGCAGCACCGCCGAGAGGGGGCAAGAGACCCAGTACTTC. This sequence encodes CASSTAERGQETQYF.

This clone was recorded a few times. The rearrangement links TRBV5-6 to TRBJ1-1, with TRBD1 as a possible D gene (5 bases). CDR3 length: 15 residues. Germline CDR1 and CDR2: SGHDT and YYEEEE. Trimming took 1 base from V and 5 from J, leaving 15 bases between them. CDR3: CASSLYEGRMTEAFF. CDR3 DNA: TGTGCCAGCAGCTTGTATGAGGGGAGGATGACTGAAGCTTTCTTT.

The chain uses TRBV10-3 and TRBJ2-1; D is ambiguous. Between the trimmed V and J ends, which lost 10 bases and 1 base, there was a span of 17 bases. This CDR3 is built from 15 residues. CDR1 is ENHRY and CDR2 is SYGVKD in the germline V gene. CDR3 sequence (DNA): TGTGCCACCGCACCCGGTACTTATTCCTACAATGAGCAGTTCTTC. Translating gives CATAPGTYSYNEQFF.

The chain combines TRBV5-4 with TRBJ2-6, with 9 bases that match TRBD1. The junction had 11 bases not matched to a gene; V was cut back by 4 bases and J by 0 bases. The CDR3 runs 19 residues. Per the germline V gene, CDR1 is SGHNT and CDR2 is YYREEE (reference sequence). The CDR3 nucleotides read TGTGCCAGCAGCCGCCTAGGGGGACAGGGTTTCTCTGGGGCCAACGTCCTGACTTTC. This codes for CASSRLGGQGFSGANVLTF.

This chain joins TRBV5-1 and TRBJ1-1; maybe TRBD1 (5 bases). This CDR3 has 15 amino acids. V was clipped by 5 bases and J by 2 bases, with 16 bases between them. The germline V gene has CDR1 SGHRS and CDR2 YFSETQ. The CDR3 region is CASRFDRGLNTEAFF. The CDR3 nucleotides are TGCGCCAGCAGATTTGACCGGGGACTAAACACTGAAGCTTTCTTT. The whole variable domain, remainder taken from reference TRBV5-1 and TRBJ1-1, is KAGVTQTPRYLIKTRGQQVTLSCSPISGHRSVSWYQQTPGQGLQFLFEYFSETQRNKGNFPGRFSGRQFSNSRSEMNVSTLELGDSALYLCASRFDRGLNTEAFFGQGTRLTVV.

The chain employs TRBV6-5 and TRBJ2-7, with D perhaps matching TRBD2 (5 bases). V was cut by 6 bases and J by 5 bases, with 17 bases left in between. This CDR3 has 14 residues. Germline V lookup: CDR1 MNHEY, CDR2 SVGAGI. The CDR3 region is CASSTREKRNEQYF. The CDR3 coding sequence is TGTGCCAGCAGCACCCGGGAAAAGAGGAACGAGCAGTACTTC.

The J gene is TRBJ1-3, the V gene TRBV12-5, with D hard to call. The CDR3 is 13 amino acids. V lost 6 bases and J 2 bases, leaving 8 bases between the germline ends. Germline loops: CDR1 LGHNT, CDR2 FRNRAP. DNA for the CDR3: TGTGCTAGTGGCCGGGAGCCTGGAAACACCATATATTTT. It encodes CASGREPGNTIYF.

The V and J genes are TRBV5-1 and TRBJ2-1; 10 nucleotides align to TRBD1. CDR1 is SGHRS and CDR2 is YFSETQ in the germline V gene. The V and J ends lost 4 bases and 7 bases, in that order; junction bases with no gene match: 8. CDR3 length equals 15 residues. The CDR3: CASSPGQGSPNEQFF. CDR3 coding DNA: TGCGCCAGCAGCCCGGGACAGGGGTCCCCTAATGAGCAGTTCTTC.